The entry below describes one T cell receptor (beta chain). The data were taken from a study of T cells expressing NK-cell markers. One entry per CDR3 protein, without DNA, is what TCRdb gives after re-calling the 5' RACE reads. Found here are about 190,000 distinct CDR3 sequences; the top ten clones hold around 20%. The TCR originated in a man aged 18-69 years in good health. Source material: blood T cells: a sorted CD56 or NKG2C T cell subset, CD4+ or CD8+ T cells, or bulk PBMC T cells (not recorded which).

The CDR3 spells CASSYDSNQPQHF. V and J are TRBV6-5 and TRBJ1-5. The germline CDR1 and CDR2 sequences are MNHEY and SVGAGI. The CDR3 length is 13 residues.